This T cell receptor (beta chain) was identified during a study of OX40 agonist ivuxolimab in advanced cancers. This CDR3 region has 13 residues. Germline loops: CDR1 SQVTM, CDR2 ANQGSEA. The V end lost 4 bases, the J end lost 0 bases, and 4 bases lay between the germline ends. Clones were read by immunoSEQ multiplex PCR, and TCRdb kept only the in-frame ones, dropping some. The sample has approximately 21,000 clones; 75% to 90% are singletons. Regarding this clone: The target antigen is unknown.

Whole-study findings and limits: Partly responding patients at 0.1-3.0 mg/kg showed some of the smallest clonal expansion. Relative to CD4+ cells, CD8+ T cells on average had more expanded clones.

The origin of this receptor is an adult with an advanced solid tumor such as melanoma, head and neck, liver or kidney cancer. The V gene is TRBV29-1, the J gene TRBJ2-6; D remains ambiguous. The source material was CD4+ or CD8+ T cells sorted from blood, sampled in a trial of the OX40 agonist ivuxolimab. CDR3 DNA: TGCAGCGTTGGGACCTCTGGGGCCAACGTCCTGACTTTC. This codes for CSVGTSGANVLTF.